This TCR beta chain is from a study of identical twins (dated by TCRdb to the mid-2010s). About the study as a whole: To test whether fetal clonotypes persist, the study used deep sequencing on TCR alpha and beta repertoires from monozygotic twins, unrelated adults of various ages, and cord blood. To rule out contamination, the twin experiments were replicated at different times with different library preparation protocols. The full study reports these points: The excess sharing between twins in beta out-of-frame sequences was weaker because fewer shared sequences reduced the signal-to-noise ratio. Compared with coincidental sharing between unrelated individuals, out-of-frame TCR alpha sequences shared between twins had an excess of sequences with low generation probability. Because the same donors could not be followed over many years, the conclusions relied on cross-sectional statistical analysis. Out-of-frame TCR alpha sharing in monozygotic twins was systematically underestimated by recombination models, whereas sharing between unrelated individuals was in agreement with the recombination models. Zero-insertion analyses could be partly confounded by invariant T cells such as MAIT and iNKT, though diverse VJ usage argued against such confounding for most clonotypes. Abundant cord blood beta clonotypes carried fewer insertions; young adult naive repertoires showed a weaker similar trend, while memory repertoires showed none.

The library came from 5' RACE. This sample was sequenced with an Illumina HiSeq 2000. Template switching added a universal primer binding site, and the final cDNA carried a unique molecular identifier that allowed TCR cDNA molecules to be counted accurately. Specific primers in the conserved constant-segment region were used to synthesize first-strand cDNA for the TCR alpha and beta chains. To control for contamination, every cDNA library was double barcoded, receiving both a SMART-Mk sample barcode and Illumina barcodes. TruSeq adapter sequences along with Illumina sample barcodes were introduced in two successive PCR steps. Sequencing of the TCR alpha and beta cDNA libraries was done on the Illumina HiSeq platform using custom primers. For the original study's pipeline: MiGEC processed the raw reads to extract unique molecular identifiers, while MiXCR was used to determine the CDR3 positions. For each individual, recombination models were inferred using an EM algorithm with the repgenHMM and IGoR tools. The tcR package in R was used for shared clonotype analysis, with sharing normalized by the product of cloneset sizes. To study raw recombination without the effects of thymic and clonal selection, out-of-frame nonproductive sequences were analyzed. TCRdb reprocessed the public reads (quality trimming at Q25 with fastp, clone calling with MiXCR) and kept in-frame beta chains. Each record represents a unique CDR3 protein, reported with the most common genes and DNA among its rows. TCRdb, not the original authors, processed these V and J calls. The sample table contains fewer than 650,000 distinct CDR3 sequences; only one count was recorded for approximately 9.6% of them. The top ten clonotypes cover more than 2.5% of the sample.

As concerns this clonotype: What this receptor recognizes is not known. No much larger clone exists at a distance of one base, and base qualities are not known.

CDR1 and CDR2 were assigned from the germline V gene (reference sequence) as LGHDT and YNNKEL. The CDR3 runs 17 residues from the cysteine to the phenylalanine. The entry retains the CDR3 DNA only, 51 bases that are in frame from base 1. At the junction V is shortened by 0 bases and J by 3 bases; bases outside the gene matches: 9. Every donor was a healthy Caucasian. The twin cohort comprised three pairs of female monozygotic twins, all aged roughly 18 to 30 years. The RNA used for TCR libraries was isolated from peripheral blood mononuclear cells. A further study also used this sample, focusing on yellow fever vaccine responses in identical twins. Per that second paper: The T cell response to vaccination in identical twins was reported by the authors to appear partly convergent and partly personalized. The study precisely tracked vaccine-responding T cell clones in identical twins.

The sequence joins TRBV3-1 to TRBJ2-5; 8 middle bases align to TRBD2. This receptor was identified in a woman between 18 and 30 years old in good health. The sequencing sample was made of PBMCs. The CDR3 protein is CASSQDLFGAGEETQYF. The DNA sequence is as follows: TGTGCCAGCAGCCAAGATCTTTTCGGAGCGGGGGAAGAGACCCAGTACTTC.